The present T cell receptor beta chain was sequenced within a study of identical twins. Germline CDR1 is SGHRS and CDR2 is YFSETQ. There are 16 residues in the CDR3. Losses at the gene ends were 4 bases for V and 2 bases for J; bases not matched to a gene: 7. TCRdb reprocessed the 5' RACE reads with MiXCR, giving one entry per CDR3 protein. The sample gives approximately 1.8 million distinct CDR3 sequences, roughly a third of which show up once; 0.25% to 0.3% is in the top ten. The chain joins TRBV5-1 to TRBJ2-5, with TRBD2 matching over 11 bases. The specimen sequenced was cord blood. This receptor was taken from a newborn girl in good health. CDR3 nucleotide sequence: TGCGCCAGCAGCGACCAGACTAGCGGGGCACAAGAGACCCAGTACTTC. Protein sequence: CASSDQTSGAQETQYF. Filled out from reference TRBV5-1 and TRBJ2-5, the complete variable domain reads KAGVTQTPRYLIKTRGQQVTLSCSPISGHRSVSWYQQTPGQGLQFLFEYFSETQRNKGNFPGRFSGRQFSNSRSEMNVSTLELGDSALYLCASSDQTSGAQETQYFGPGTRLLVL.